The 17 T cell receptor beta chains below were found in one sample sequenced in a study of cytomegalovirus exposure and HLA in healthy donors. The repertoire was sequenced with immunoSEQ multiplex PCR; TCRdb's copy has only in-frame clones and lacks some. The table includes over 45,000 clones, approximately 90% detected once. The sequenced material came from PBMCs. These receptors originate from a young man in good health and CMV-seronegative.

The CDR3 loop reads CASSAQGAGGQPQHF. The CDR3 DNA follows: TGTGCCAGTAGTGCCCAGGGGGCAGGGGGTCAGCCCCAGCATTTT. The chain uses TRBV19 and TRBJ1-5, with TRBD1 matching 8 bases. After removal of 5 bases from V and 6 bases from J, the junction contained 9 bases not matched to a gene. Germline assignment: CDR1 LNHDA and CDR2 SQIVND (reference sequence). The CDR3 totals 15 residues.

This chain connects TRBV7-2 to TRBJ2-7; perhaps TRBD2 as D (6 bases). The CDR3 contains 15 residues. Trimming cost V 2 bases and J 7 bases, with 18 bases left between them. CDR1 SGHTA and CDR2 FQGNSA come from the germline V gene. For the CDR3, the DNA is TGTGCCAGCAGCTTAAGCGCGGGCGGTGGGGGGGAGCAGTACTTC. As protein: CASSLSAGGGGEQYF. Complete variable domain (other parts from reference TRBV7-2 and TRBJ2-7): GAGVSQSPSNKVTEKGKDVELRCDPISGHTALYWYRQSLGQGLEFLIYFQGNSAPDKSGLPSDRFSAERTGGSVSTLTIQRTQQEDSAVYLCASSLSAGGGGEQYFGPGTRLTVT.

The chain couples TRBV9 to TRBJ2-3; possible D gene TRBD1, 6 bases. The length of the CDR3 is 15 residues. CDR1 and CDR2 from the germline V gene are SGDLS and YYNGEE. Between the trimmed V and J ends, which lost 3 bases and 6 bases, there was a span of 17 bases. The CDR3 reads CASSADNRELDTQYF. CDR3 nucleotides: TGTGCCAGCAGCGCAGACAACAGGGAGCTTGATACGCAGTATTTT.

This clone was detected only a few times. The chain has TRBV6-1 and TRBJ2-3; 7 nucleotides align to TRBD2. Germline lookup yields CDR1 MNHNS and CDR2 SASEGT. V lost 0 bases and J lost 0; bases outside the gene matches: 0. CDR3 length equals 15 residues. This CDR3 reads CASSEASGSTDTQYF. Here the CDR3 DNA reads TGTGCCAGCAGTGAAGCTAGCGGGAGCACAGATACGCAGTATTTT.

The gene calls are TRBV2 and TRBJ1-4, with TRBD1 matching over 9 bases. V gave up 6 bases and J gave up 2 bases; unmatched junction bases: 4. This CDR3 contains 15 residues. From germline, CDR1 is SNHLY and CDR2 FYNNEI. CDR3 DNA: TGTGCCAGCAGGGAACAGGGGGCGACTAATGAAAAACTGTTTTTT. Its protein product is CASREQGATNEKLFF.

V is TRBV11-3 and J is TRBJ2-1; 10 bases agree with TRBD2. Trimming at V came to 1 base and at J to 5 bases, leaving 8 bases not matched to a gene. The CDR3 contains 17 residues. Germline values: CDR1 SGHNT, CDR2 YENEEA. The CDR3 is CASSLASGRIFNNEQFF. CDR3 in DNA: TGTGCCAGCAGCTTAGCTAGCGGGAGAATTTTCAACAATGAGCAGTTCTTC.

J is TRBJ2-1 and V is TRBV7-3, with 11 bases identical to TRBD2. V shed 3 bases and J 4 bases; nucleotides not matched to a gene: 2. The CDR3 is made up of 15 amino acids. Per the germline V gene, CDR1 is SGHTA and CDR2 is FQGTGA. The CDR3 DNA reads TGTGCCAGCAGCTTGGGACTAGCGGATTACAATGAGCAGTTCTTC. Protein sequence: CASSLGLADYNEQFF. The whole variable domain, remainder taken from reference TRBV7-3 and TRBJ2-1, is GAGVSQTPSNKVTEKGKYVELRCDPISGHTALYWYRQSLGQGPEFLIYFQGTGAADDSGLPNDRFFAVRPEGSVSTLKIQRTERGDSAVYLCASSLGLADYNEQFFGPGTRLTVL.

This clone was seen a single time. The rearrangement uses TRBV5-8 and TRBJ1-5; D may be TRBD1 (6 bases). There are 16 residues in the CDR3. The V and J ends lost 4 bases and 0 bases respectively, with 14 bases between them. Germline values: CDR1 SGHTS, CDR2 YDEGEE. The CDR3 DNA is TGTGCCAGCAGCCGCGGGGGCCTTAATAGCAATCAGCCCCAGCATTTT. It is translated as CASSRGGLNSNQPQHF.

This clone showed up just once. This chain joins TRBV4-1 and TRBJ2-1; TRBD2 agrees at 8 bases. This CDR3 has 18 amino acids. CDR1 is MGHRA and CDR2 is YSYEKL in the germline V gene. V was clipped by 3 bases and J by 6 bases; unmatched bases: 16. CDR3: CASSHRTTGTRASNEQFF. The CDR3 DNA reads as TGCGCCAGCAGCCACCGAACAACCGGGACTAGAGCCTCCAATGAGCAGTTCTTC.

The V gene is TRBV9, the J gene TRBJ2-5; D remains ambiguous. The CDR3 extends over 16 amino acids. The germline CDR1 and CDR2 sequences are SGDLS and YYNGEE. V was clipped by 2 bases and J by 5 bases, with 19 bases between them. Here the CDR3 reads CASSVDDSRPGETQYF. The CDR3 DNA reads as TGTGCCAGCAGCGTGGATGACTCCCGCCCTGGGGAGACCCAGTACTTC.

This chain connects TRBV7-2 to TRBJ2-7; D is undetermined. There are 14 residues in the CDR3. Germline V gene sequence: CDR1 SGHTA, CDR2 FQGNSA. The V end was cut by 3 bases, the J end by 3 bases, with 12 bases between. This chain's CDR3 is CASSFILVGYEQYF. CDR3 nucleotide sequence: TGTGCCAGCAGCTTTATTCTAGTTGGCTACGAGCAGTACTTC.

The chain employs TRBV5-4 and TRBJ2-5; a weak D match, TRBD2 (5 bases). Trimming removed 8 bases at V and 0 bases at J, with 17 bases between. This CDR3 is built from 15 residues. Germline assignment: CDR1 SGHNT and CDR2 YYREEE (reference sequence). The CDR3 coding sequence is TGTGCCAGTCGATTGGTGAGCGGAAACCAAGAGACCCAGTACTTC. Its protein is CASRLVSGNQETQYF.

The chain uses TRBV7-2 and TRBJ1-4; no firm D call. There are 15 residues in the CDR3. The V end was cut by 6 bases, the J end by 7 bases, with 18 bases between. In germline, CDR1 is SGHTA, CDR2 FQGNSA. CDR3 DNA: TGTGCCAGCAGGTCACCGGGATATGGACTTGAAAAACTGTTTTTT. Translating gives CASRSPGYGLEKLFF.

This chain links TRBV14 with TRBJ2-7; weak D call: TRBD2 (5 bases). Trimming removed 4 bases at V and 5 bases at J, with 12 bases between. The CDR3 consists of 13 residues. Germline CDR1 is SGHDN and CDR2 is FVKESK. CDR3 nucleotide sequence: TGTGCCAGCAGCCCAGGTCCGGGAAACGAGCAGTACTTC. Translation gives CASSPGPGNEQYF.

The chain recombines TRBV9 with TRBJ2-3; D may be TRBD2 (6 bases). Germline lookup yields CDR1 SGDLS and CDR2 YYNGEE. V was pared by 1 base and J by 4 bases, with 13 bases between. The CDR3 contains 15 residues. The CDR3: CASSVNREYADTQYF. CDR3 sequence (DNA): TGTGCCAGCAGCGTAAATCGGGAGTACGCAGATACGCAGTATTTT.

This chain connects TRBV13 to TRBJ2-1, with 7 positions matching TRBD2. The germline V gene encodes CDR1 PRHDT and CDR2 FYEKMQ (reference sequence). The CDR3 consists of 17 residues. V lost 5 bases, J lost 4 bases, and 14 bases stayed unmatched. CDR3 protein: CASSPPRREIRYNEQFF. The DNA for the CDR3 is TGTGCCAGCAGCCCCCCTCGGCGGGAGATCAGGTACAATGAGCAGTTCTTC.

The CDR3 DNA reads as TGTGCCAGCAGCTTAACAGGGGGGTTAGGTGAGAACATTCAGTACTTC. Its translation is CASSLTGGLGENIQYF. The rearrangement joins TRBV7-9 to TRBJ2-4; 8 bases are shared with TRBD1. This CDR3 comprises 16 residues. With V trimmed by 2 bases and J by 7 bases, 10 bases remained unmatched. Germline lookup yields CDR1 SEHNR and CDR2 FQNEAQ (reference sequence).